These T cell receptor beta chains were read from a single sample in a study of blood T cell repertoires in COVID-19. The repertoire was sequenced with immunoSEQ multiplex PCR; TCRdb's copy has only in-frame clones and lacks some. The repertoire includes about 200,000 clones, roughly nine tenths of them detected once, and 2% to 2.5% sits in the top ten. Sequencing was done on a sample of peripheral blood. Receptor source: a woman aged 50 to 65 with acute or convalescent COVID-19. CDR3s include the opening cysteine and the closing phenylalanine or tryptophan. A D gene is named only where the DNA matches it firmly. Size is stated for part of the rows, as once, few or many counts, or as a class when the clone is expanded.

j_call: TRBJ2-1
clone_size: NA
d_call: NA
v_call: TRBV11-2
cdr3_nt: TGTGCCAGCAGCTTGATGGGGAGCGACAATGAGCAGTTCTTC
cdr3_aa: CASSLMGSDNEQFF

j_call: TRBJ1-2
clone_size: NA
d_call: NA
v_call: TRBV7-2
cdr3_nt: TGTGCCAGCAGTTATACAGGGTACTATGGCTACACCTTC
cdr3_aa: CASSYTGYYGYTF

j_call: TRBJ1-2
clone_size: few
d_call: TRBD1
v_call: TRBV6-5
cdr3_nt: TGTGCCAGCAGAGACAGGGATTATGGCTACACCTTC
cdr3_aa: CASRDRDYGYTF

j_call: TRBJ2-7
clone_size: once
d_call: TRBD2
v_call: TRBV7-6
cdr3_nt: TGTGCCAGCAGGACTGAGCGGGGTGAGCAGTACTTC
cdr3_aa: CASRTERGEQYF

j_call: TRBJ1-2
clone_size: once
d_call: NA
v_call: TRBV7-2
cdr3_nt: TGTGCCAGCAGCTTAGTAGGAGGGGACTATGGCTACACCTTC
cdr3_aa: CASSLVGGDYGYTF

j_call: TRBJ1-2
clone_size: NA
d_call: NA
v_call: TRBV7-8
cdr3_nt: TGTGCCAGCACCGCTGAGACAGGCCGTATTCCTAACTATGGCTACACCTTC
cdr3_aa: CASTAETGRIPNYGYTF

j_call: TRBJ2-7
clone_size: NA
d_call: NA
v_call: TRBV2
cdr3_nt: TGTGCCAGCAGTGAAGGAGACAACCCCTACGAGCAGTACTTC
cdr3_aa: CASSEGDNPYEQYF

j_call: TRBJ2-7
clone_size: NA
d_call: TRBD1
v_call: TRBV2
cdr3_nt: TGTGCCAGCAGTCCACGGACAGGGTGGGCCTCGAGCTCCTACGAGCAGTACTTC
cdr3_aa: CASSPRTGWASSSYEQYF

j_call: TRBJ2-1
clone_size: NA
d_call: NA
v_call: TRBV5-6
cdr3_nt: TGTGCCAGCAGCTCCGACCTGGTCCAGGGAAGCGATGAGCAGTTCTTC
cdr3_aa: CASSSDLVQGSDEQFF

j_call: TRBJ2-5
clone_size: NA
d_call: TRBD1
v_call: TRBV2
cdr3_nt: TGTGCCACTGAGGGGACAGGGAAAGAGACCCAGTACTTC
cdr3_aa: CATEGTGKETQYF

j_call: TRBJ1-2
clone_size: NA
d_call: TRBD1
v_call: TRBV27
cdr3_nt: TGTGCCAGCAGTCCCCGACAGGGGGCGGTGAATGGCTACACCTTC
cdr3_aa: CASSPRQGAVNGYTF

j_call: TRBJ1-3
clone_size: NA
d_call: NA
v_call: TRBV19
cdr3_nt: TGTGCCAGTAGTCCGGGGATCTCTGGAAACACCATATATTTT
cdr3_aa: CASSPGISGNTIYF

j_call: TRBJ2-3
clone_size: once
d_call: NA
v_call: TRBV10-1
cdr3_nt: TGCGCCAGCAGTTATTCCACAGATACGCAGTATTTT
cdr3_aa: CASSYSTDTQYF

j_call: TRBJ1-4
clone_size: NA
d_call: TRBD1
v_call: TRBV7-9
cdr3_nt: TGTGCCAGCAGCTCGAAACAGGGGGCAGGGGAAAAACTGTTTTTT
cdr3_aa: CASSSKQGAGEKLFF

j_call: TRBJ1-2
clone_size: NA
d_call: NA
v_call: TRBV9
cdr3_nt: TGTGCCAGCAGCGTAGAGGGGGGCTACACCTTC
cdr3_aa: CASSVEGGYTF

j_call: TRBJ1-2
clone_size: NA
d_call: NA
v_call: TRBV6-5
cdr3_nt: TGTGCCAGCAGTTACGGGCCTTACTATGGCTACACCTTC
cdr3_aa: CASSYGPYYGYTF

j_call: TRBJ2-7
clone_size: NA
d_call: TRBD2
v_call: TRBV6-2/TRBV6-3
cdr3_nt: TGTGCCAGCAGTTACTCGATAAGTACTAGCGGGAGCAACTCCTACGAGCAGTACTTC
cdr3_aa: CASSYSISTSGSNSYEQYF

j_call: TRBJ1-6
clone_size: once
d_call: TRBD1
v_call: TRBV3-1/TRBV3-2
cdr3_nt: TGTGCCAGCAGCCAAGAGGGGACAGGGCGATCACCCCTCCACTTT
cdr3_aa: CASSQEGTGRSPLHF

j_call: TRBJ2-3
clone_size: NA
d_call: TRBD2
v_call: TRBV5-1
cdr3_nt: TGCGCCAGCAGCTTAGGACTAGCGGGGGCGGGGACAGATACGCAGTATTTT
cdr3_aa: CASSLGLAGAGTDTQYF

j_call: TRBJ1-2
clone_size: NA
d_call: TRBD1
v_call: TRBV30
cdr3_nt: TGTGCCTGGAGTTGGACAGGGCGAATTAACTATGGCTACACCTTC
cdr3_aa: CAWSWTGRINYGYTF

j_call: TRBJ2-1
clone_size: many
d_call: NA
v_call: TRBV21-1
cdr3_nt: TGTGCCAGCAGCAAGGGACACTCCTACAATGAGCAGTTCTTC
cdr3_aa: CASSKGHSYNEQFF

j_call: TRBJ1-5
clone_size: NA
d_call: NA
v_call: TRBV6-5
cdr3_nt: TGTGCCAGCAGTCGTAATAGCAATCAGCCCCAGCATTTT
cdr3_aa: CASSRNSNQPQHF

j_call: TRBJ1-1
clone_size: NA
d_call: TRBD1
v_call: TRBV27
cdr3_nt: TGTGCCAGCAGTTTATTTCCCCGGACAGGGGGCATGAACACTGAAGCTTTCTTT
cdr3_aa: CASSLFPRTGGMNTEAFF

j_call: TRBJ2-1
clone_size: NA
d_call: NA
v_call: TRBV5-4
cdr3_nt: TGTGCCAGCAGCAGGACAGAAAACTACAATGAGCAGTTCTTC
cdr3_aa: CASSRTENYNEQFF

j_call: TRBJ2-1
clone_size: NA
d_call: NA
v_call: TRBV9
cdr3_nt: TGTGCCAGCAGCGAGAGACCCCTACCGGGATTGAATGAGCAGTTCTTC
cdr3_aa: CASSERPLPGLNEQFF

j_call: TRBJ1-1
clone_size: NA
d_call: NA
v_call: TRBV7-2
cdr3_nt: TGTGCCAGCAGCCCTTCGGGATTCATGAACACTGAAGCTTTCTTT
cdr3_aa: CASSPSGFMNTEAFF

j_call: TRBJ2-5
clone_size: NA
d_call: NA
v_call: TRBV4-1
cdr3_nt: TGCGCCAGCAGCCCGGGGGACGTTTCGCGCGAGACCCAGTACTTC
cdr3_aa: CASSPGDVSRETQYF

j_call: TRBJ2-1
clone_size: NA
d_call: NA
v_call: TRBV6-5
cdr3_nt: TGTGCCAGCACCGGACTACGCGGATCCGTTAGGCAGTTCTTC
cdr3_aa: CASTGLRGSVRQFF

j_call: TRBJ1-1
clone_size: NA
d_call: TRBD1
v_call: TRBV6-2/TRBV6-3
cdr3_nt: TGTGCCAGCAGTTGGACAGGGAAATGGACTGAAGCTTTCTTT
cdr3_aa: CASSWTGKWTEAFF

j_call: TRBJ2-3
clone_size: NA
d_call: NA
v_call: TRBV11-3
cdr3_nt: TGTGCCAGCAGCCCCAGCGGGCCTAGCACAGATACGCAGTATTTT
cdr3_aa: CASSPSGPSTDTQYF

j_call: TRBJ1-1
clone_size: NA
d_call: NA
v_call: TRBV30
cdr3_nt: TGTGCCTGGAGTATTGGGGGCTCGGCTAGGAACACTGAAGCTTTCTTT
cdr3_aa: CAWSIGGSARNTEAFF

j_call: TRBJ1-1
clone_size: NA
d_call: NA
v_call: TRBV7-2
cdr3_nt: TGTGCCAGCAGCTTCACCGAGAGCACTGAAGCTTTCTTT
cdr3_aa: CASSFTESTEAFF

j_call: TRBJ1-5
clone_size: NA
d_call: NA
v_call: TRBV6-5
cdr3_nt: TGTGCCAGCAGTCCCGGGACACCTAGCAATCAGCCCCAGCATTTT
cdr3_aa: CASSPGTPSNQPQHF

j_call: TRBJ2-5
clone_size: once
d_call: NA
v_call: TRBV5-6
cdr3_nt: TGTGCCAGCAGCTTGGTTGGAGTATCTCAGACCCAGTACTTC
cdr3_aa: CASSLVGVSQTQYF

j_call: TRBJ2-7
clone_size: NA
d_call: TRBD2
v_call: TRBV4-1
cdr3_nt: TGCGCCAGCAGCCAAGTCTTTAGCGGGAGGGCCAACCACGAGCAGTACTTC
cdr3_aa: CASSQVFSGRANHEQYF

j_call: TRBJ1-6
clone_size: NA
d_call: NA
v_call: TRBV7-2
cdr3_nt: TGTGCCAGCAGCTTCAAGGGCAGGGATTCACCCCTCCACTTT
cdr3_aa: CASSFKGRDSPLHF

j_call: TRBJ2-3
clone_size: NA
d_call: NA
v_call: TRBV15
cdr3_nt: TGTGCCACCAGCAGAGATCGAGTCCCAGATACGCAGTATTTT
cdr3_aa: CATSRDRVPDTQYF

j_call: TRBJ1-2
clone_size: NA
d_call: TRBD1
v_call: TRBV3-1/TRBV3-2
cdr3_nt: TGTGCCAGCAGCCAAGTCTCAAACAGGGGCAACTATGGCTACACCTTC
cdr3_aa: CASSQVSNRGNYGYTF

j_call: TRBJ1-4
clone_size: NA
d_call: NA
v_call: TRBV2
cdr3_nt: TGTGCCAGCAGTGAGAATACTGAAACTAATGAAAAACTGTTTTTT
cdr3_aa: CASSENTETNEKLFF

j_call: TRBJ2-1
clone_size: once
d_call: NA
v_call: TRBV7-6
cdr3_nt: TGTGCCAGCAGCTTATCCCCGTTGCGGGGCCACAATGAGCAGTTCTTC
cdr3_aa: CASSLSPLRGHNEQFF